This TCR beta chain appears in the sequencing data of a study of T cells after yellow fever vaccination. Comments on this clonotype: Mismatch with germline at one junction end may stem from a read error.

One entry per CDR3 protein, called by TCRdb with MiXCR from the 5' RACE reads. The data contain fewer than 650,000 distinct CDR3 sequences, 21% of them singletons. The CDR3 has 16 amino acids. Germline CDR1 reads SSHAT; CDR2 reads FNYEAQ (reference sequence). The input for sequencing was PBMCs, taken approximately 22 days after the first yellow fever vaccination. The chain links TRBV7-7 to TRBJ2-2; 10 positions agree with TRBD2. The TCR originated in a young man who received the YFV17D yellow fever vaccine. CDR3 coding DNA: TGTGCTAGCAGCTTAAATAGCGGGGGGTCCTCCGGAGAGCTGTTTTTT. Translating it yields CASSLNSGGSSGELFF.